These 19 T cell receptor beta chains were sequenced from one sample in a study of early T cells in non-severe SARS-CoV-2 infection. TCRdb ran MiXCR on the 5' RACE reads and lists one entry per CDR3 protein. The table has roughly 75,000 distinct CDR3 sequences, 9.5% to 15% seen once. Sequenced: whole blood. The receptors shown here come from an adult who was a healthcare worker with PCR-confirmed SARS-CoV-2 infection or an uninfected control (not recorded which).

The chain is built from TRBV3-1 and TRBJ2-7; possible D gene TRBD2, 5 bases. Germline-derived CDR1 and CDR2 are LGHDT and YNNKEL (reference sequence). Trimming cost V 0 bases and J 2 bases, with 11 bases left between them. This CDR3 region has 15 residues. The CDR3 is CASSQESLAAYEQYF. The CDR3, as DNA: TGTGCCAGCAGCCAAGAATCCCTAGCAGCCTACGAGCAGTACTTC.

This clonotype has more than one count but fewer than ten. The V call is TRBV20-1, the J call TRBJ2-7; no definite D call. V lost 1 base and J lost 1, with 5 bases in between. Germline-derived CDR1 and CDR2 are DFQATT and SNEGSKA (reference sequence). The CDR3 sequence is 12 residues long. CDR3 amino acids: CSARVQSYEQYF. The CDR3 region has the DNA TGCAGTGCTAGAGTCCAGTCCTACGAGCAGTACTTC.

The chain recombines TRBV5-4 with TRBJ1-1, with 7 bases identical to TRBD1. Germline trimming cut 1 base from V and 0 bases from J; bases unmatched to any gene: 0. The CDR3 runs to 14 residues. Germline V gene data show CDR1 as SGHNT and CDR2 as YYREEE (reference sequence). The CDR3 bases are TGTGCCAGCAGCTTGAGGGGGCTGAACACTGAAGCTTTCTTT. As protein: CASSLRGLNTEAFF.

The V call is TRBV5-1, the J call TRBJ2-3; D gene uncertain. The CDR3 has 14 residues. Deletions cut 0 bases from V and 7 bases from J, with 12 bases between. Germline V lookup: CDR1 SGHRS, CDR2 YFSETQ. In DNA, the CDR3 is TGCGCCAGCAGCTTGGGGTCAGGTCTTAATACGCAGTATTTT. It is translated as CASSLGSGLNTQYF. Supplemented by reference TRBV5-1 and TRBJ2-3, the full variable domain reads KAGVTQTPRYLIKTRGQQVTLSCSPISGHRSVSWYQQTPGQGLQFLFEYFSETQRNKGNFPGRFSGRQFSNSRSEMNVSTLELGDSALYLCASSLGSGLNTQYFGPGTRLTVL.

This clonotype occurred a few times. This CDR3 reads CSVAQGSTDTQYF. CDR3 sequence (DNA): TGCAGCGTTGCACAGGGTAGCACAGATACGCAGTATTTT. The rearrangement joins TRBV29-1 to TRBJ2-3; maybe TRBD1 (6 bases). The V gene's germline CDR1 is SQVTM and CDR2 ANQGSEA. The V end lost 4 bases, the J end lost 0 bases, and 8 bases lay between the germline ends. The CDR3 length is 13 residues.

This clonotype was seen a few times. The gene calls are TRBV28 and TRBJ1-1; D not resolved. This CDR3 has 17 residues. The V and J ends lost 6 bases and 6 bases respectively, with 26 bases between them. Germline-derived CDR1 and CDR2 are MDHEN and SYDVKM. CDR3 DNA sequence: TGTGCCAGCAGCTCCTGGTATAAGAGCGGGCCCCACTCTGAAGCTTTCTTT. It translates to CASSSWYKSGPHSEAFF.

The chain carries TRBV7-3 and TRBJ2-2; D possibly corresponds to TRBD2 (5 bases). CDR3 length equals 18 residues. The V and J ends lost 4 bases and 0 bases respectively, with 18 bases between them. The germline V gene encodes CDR1 SGHTA and CDR2 FQGTGA. DNA of the CDR3: TGTGCCAGCAGCTCGCTACCGGTTAGCGACTCGAACACCGGGGAGCTGTTTTTT. Amino acid sequence: CASSSLPVSDSNTGELFF. The full variable domain, in which reference TRBV7-3 and TRBJ2-2 provide the parts outside the CDR3, is GAGVSQTPSNKVTEKGKYVELRCDPISGHTALYWYRQSLGQGPEFLIYFQGTGAADDSGLPNDRFFAVRPEGSVSTLKIQRTERGDSAVYLCASSSLPVSDSNTGELFFGEGSRLTVL.

This clonotype was observed many times. The V gene is TRBV6-2 or TRBV6-3, the J gene TRBJ2-7, with 7 nucleotides matching TRBD1. V gave up 7 bases and J gave up 1 base; unmatched junction bases: 7. This CDR3 is 14 amino acids long. Germline V lookup: CDR1 MNHEY, CDR2 SVGEGT. This chain's CDR3 is CASTPDRRSYEQYF. CDR3 DNA: TGTGCCAGCACCCCGGACAGGCGATCCTACGAGCAGTACTTC.

The genes are TRBV6-5 and TRBJ2-7; D is perhaps TRBD1 or TRBD2 (5 bases each). The germline V gene encodes CDR1 MNHEY and CDR2 SVGAGI. V dropped 6 bases and J dropped 3 bases, with 15 bases sitting between them. The CDR3 covers 14 residues. This CDR3 reads CASRGRDGLYEQYF. CDR3 in DNA: TGTGCCAGCAGAGGACGGGACGGACTCTACGAGCAGTACTTC.

The chain couples TRBV24-1 to TRBJ2-2, with TRBD1 matching 10 bases. Germline CDR1 KGHDR, CDR2 SFDVKD. The CDR3 is made up of 15 amino acids. V dropped 7 bases and J dropped 4; count of bases not matched to a gene: 5. The CDR3 is CATSPGQGITGELFF. CDR3 in DNA: TGTGCCACCAGCCCGGGACAGGGGATCACCGGGGAGCTGTTTTTT.

This clonotype was found many times. The chain is built from TRBV6-5 and TRBJ2-5, with 11 bases matching TRBD1. The ends lost 6 bases at V and 2 bases at J; junction bases unmatched: 2. Germline V gene lookup returns CDR1 MNHEY and CDR2 SVGAGI. The CDR3 loop spans 14 amino acids. The CDR3 loop is CASSRDRGQETQYF. Here the CDR3 DNA reads TGTGCCAGCAGCCGGGACAGGGGGCAAGAGACCCAGTACTTC.

This clonotype came up a few times. V gene TRBV5-1 combines with J gene TRBJ2-7; TRBD1 matches at 8 bases. From germline, CDR1 is SGHRS and CDR2 YFSETQ. The junction had 15 bases not matched to a gene; V was cut back by 0 bases and J by 7 bases. This CDR3 has 17 amino acids. CDR3 loop: CASSLASTGTGYGEQYF. In DNA form, the CDR3 reads TGCGCCAGCAGCTTGGCGTCTACCGGGACAGGCTATGGAGAGCAGTACTTC.

The table lists this clonotype with a few counts. This rearrangement joins TRBV27 to TRBJ2-1; 8 positions agree with TRBD1. The length of the CDR3 is 15 residues. Per the germline V gene, CDR1 is MNHEY and CDR2 is SMNVEV (reference sequence). Trimming took 5 bases from V and 5 from J; bases not matched to a gene: 8. CDR3 DNA sequence: TGTGCCAGCAGTAGCCTCAGGGGGCTCCACAATGAGCAGTTCTTC. Encoded protein: CASSSLRGLHNEQFF.

The CDR3 region is CASSQRTGANEKLFF. In DNA, the CDR3 is TGTGCCAGCAGCCAAAGGACAGGCGCGAATGAAAAACTGTTTTTT. The V and J genes are TRBV12-3 or TRBV12-4 and TRBJ1-4; TRBD1 aligns across 7 bases. The CDR3 is 15 residues long. V lost 6 bases and J lost 5; bases outside the gene matches: 9.

This clonotype turned up a few times. V usage is TRBV28 and J usage is TRBJ2-3; TRBD2 agrees at 7 bases. CDR1 is MDHEN and CDR2 is SYDVKM in the germline V gene. Trimming took 2 bases from V and 11 from J; bases not matched to a gene: 7. The CDR3 sequence is 13 residues long. This chain's CDR3 is CASSLPGTGGQYF. In DNA, the CDR3 is TGTGCCAGCAGTTTACCCGGGACGGGGGGGCAGTATTTT.

This clonotype was observed at least ten times. The chain is built from TRBV14 and TRBJ2-5; 9 nucleotides match TRBD2. After removal of 6 bases from V and 1 base from J, the junction contained 9 bases not matched to a gene. This CDR3 is built from 16 residues. Germline values: CDR1 SGHDN, CDR2 FVKESK. Here the CDR3 DNA reads TGTGCCAGCAGTAAAGCGGGAGGAAGACCCCAAGAGACCCAGTACTTC. Protein product: CASSKAGGRPQETQYF.

The V gene is TRBV27, the J gene TRBJ2-4; D may be TRBD1 (6 bases). The CDR3 runs to 13 residues. V lost 5 bases and J 9 bases, leaving 14 bases between the germline ends. Per germline, CDR1 MNHEY and CDR2 SMNVEV (reference sequence). The CDR3 spells CASSLRGMTIQYF. The CDR3 coding sequence is TGTGCCAGCAGTCTGAGGGGGATGACCATTCAGTACTTC.

The chain employs TRBV4-2 and TRBJ2-7; D unresolved. V was pared by 5 bases and J by 0 bases, with 11 bases between. The CDR3 length is 14 residues. The germline V gene has CDR1 LGHNA and CDR2 YNFKEQ. For the CDR3, the DNA is TGTGCCAGCAGCGCGTTGGGTGGCTCCTACGAGCAGTACTTC. This codes for CASSALGGSYEQYF.

In regard to this clonotype: A single base separates this from a much larger clone, so it may be a read error. The chain employs TRBV5-6 and TRBJ2-5; D could derive from TRBD1 or TRBD2 (7 bases each). From germline, CDR1 is SGHDT and CDR2 YYEEEE. The CDR3 loop spans 14 amino acids. CDR3 in amino acids: CANSGDSYQETQYF. The CDR3 nucleotides read TGTGCCAACAGCGGGGACAGCTATCAAGAGACCCAGTACTTC.